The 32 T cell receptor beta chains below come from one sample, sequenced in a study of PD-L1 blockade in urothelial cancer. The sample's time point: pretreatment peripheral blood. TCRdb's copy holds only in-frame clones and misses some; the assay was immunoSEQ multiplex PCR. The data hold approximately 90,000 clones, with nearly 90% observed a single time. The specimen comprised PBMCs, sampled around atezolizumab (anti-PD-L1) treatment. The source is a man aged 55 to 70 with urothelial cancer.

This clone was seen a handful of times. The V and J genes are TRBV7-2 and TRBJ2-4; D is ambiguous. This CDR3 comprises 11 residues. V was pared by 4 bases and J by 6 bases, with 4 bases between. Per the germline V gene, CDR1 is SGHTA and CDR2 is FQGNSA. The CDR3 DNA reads TGTGCCAGCAGCTCGTTAAACATTCAGTACTTC. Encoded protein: CASSSLNIQYF.

The CDR3 protein is CASSLWSLGTGENTEAFF. For the CDR3, the DNA is TGCGCCAGCAGCTTGTGGTCCCTAGGGACAGGAGAGAACACTGAAGCTTTCTTT. The genes are TRBV5-1 and TRBJ1-1; 8 bases agree with TRBD1. Germline values: CDR1 SGHRS, CDR2 YFSETQ. The CDR3 has 18 residues. V was clipped by 1 base and J by 1 base; unmatched bases: 12.

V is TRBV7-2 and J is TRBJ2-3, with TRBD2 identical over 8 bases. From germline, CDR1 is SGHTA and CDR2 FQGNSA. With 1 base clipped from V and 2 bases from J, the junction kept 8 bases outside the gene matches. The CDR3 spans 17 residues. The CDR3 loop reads CASSLGGAGASTDTQYF. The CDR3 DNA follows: TGTGCCAGCAGCTTAGGTGGAGCGGGGGCCTCCACAGATACGCAGTATTTT.

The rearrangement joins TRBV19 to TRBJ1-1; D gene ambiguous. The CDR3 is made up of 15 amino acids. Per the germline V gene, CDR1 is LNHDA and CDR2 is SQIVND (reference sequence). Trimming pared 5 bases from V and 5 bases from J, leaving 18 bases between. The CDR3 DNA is TGTGCCAGTAGTCCTCTGGACGGAGGAGGTACTGAAGCTTTCTTT. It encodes CASSPLDGGGTEAFF.

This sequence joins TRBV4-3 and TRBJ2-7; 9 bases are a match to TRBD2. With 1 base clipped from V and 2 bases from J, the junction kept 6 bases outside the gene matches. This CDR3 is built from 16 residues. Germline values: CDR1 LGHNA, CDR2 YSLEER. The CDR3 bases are TGCGCCAGCAGCCAAGTCCTGACTAGCGGAACCTACGAGCAGTACTTC. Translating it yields CASSQVLTSGTYEQYF.

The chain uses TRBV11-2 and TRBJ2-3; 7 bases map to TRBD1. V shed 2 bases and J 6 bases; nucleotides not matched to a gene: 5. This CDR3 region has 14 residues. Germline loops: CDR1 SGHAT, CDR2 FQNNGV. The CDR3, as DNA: TGTGCCAGCAGCTTACGGAGGACAGGCGATACGCAGTATTTT. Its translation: CASSLRRTGDTQYF.

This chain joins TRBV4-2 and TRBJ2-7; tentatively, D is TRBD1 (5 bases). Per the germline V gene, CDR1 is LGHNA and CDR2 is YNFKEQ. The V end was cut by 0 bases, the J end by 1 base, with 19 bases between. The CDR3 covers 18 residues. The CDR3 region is CASSQEFIRGQISYEQYF. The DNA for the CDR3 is TGTGCCAGCAGCCAAGAATTTATAAGGGGTCAAATTTCCTACGAGCAGTACTTC.

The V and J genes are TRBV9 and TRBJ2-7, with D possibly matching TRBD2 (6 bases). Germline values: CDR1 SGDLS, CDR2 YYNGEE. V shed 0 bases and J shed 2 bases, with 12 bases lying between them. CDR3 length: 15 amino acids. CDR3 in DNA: TGTGCCAGCAGCGTAGAAGGGACTGCCGCCTACGAGCAGTACTTC. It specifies CASSVEGTAAYEQYF.

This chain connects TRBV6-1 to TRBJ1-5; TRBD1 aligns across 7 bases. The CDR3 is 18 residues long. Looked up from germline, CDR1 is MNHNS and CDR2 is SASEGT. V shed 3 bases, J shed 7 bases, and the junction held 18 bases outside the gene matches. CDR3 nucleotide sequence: TGTGCCAGCAGTGAGAGAATAGACAGGGCCGGTGGAGGGCAGCCCCAGCATTTT. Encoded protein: CASSERIDRAGGGQPQHF.

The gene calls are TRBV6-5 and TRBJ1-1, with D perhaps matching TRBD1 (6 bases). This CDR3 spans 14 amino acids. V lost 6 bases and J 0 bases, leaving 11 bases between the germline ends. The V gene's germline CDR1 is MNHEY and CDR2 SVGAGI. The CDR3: CASSIDRLNTEAFF. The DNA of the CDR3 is TGTGCCAGCAGCATCGACAGGCTGAACACTGAAGCTTTCTTT.

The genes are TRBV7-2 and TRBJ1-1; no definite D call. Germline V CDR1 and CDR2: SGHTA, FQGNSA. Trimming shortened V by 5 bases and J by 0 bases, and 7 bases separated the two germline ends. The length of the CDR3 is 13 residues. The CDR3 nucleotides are TGTGCCAGCAGCCAACAGATGAACACTGAAGCTTTCTTT. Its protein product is CASSQQMNTEAFF.

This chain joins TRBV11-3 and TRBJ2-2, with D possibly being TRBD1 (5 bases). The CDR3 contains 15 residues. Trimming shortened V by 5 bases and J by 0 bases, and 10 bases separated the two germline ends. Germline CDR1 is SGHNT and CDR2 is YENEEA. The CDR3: CASSQGFANTGELFF. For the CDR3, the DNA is TGTGCCAGCAGCCAGGGATTCGCGAACACCGGGGAGCTGTTTTTT.

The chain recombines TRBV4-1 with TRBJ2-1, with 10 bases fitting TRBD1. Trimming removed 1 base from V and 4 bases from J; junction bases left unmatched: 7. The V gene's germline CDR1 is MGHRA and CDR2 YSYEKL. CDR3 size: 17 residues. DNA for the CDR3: TGCGCCAGCAGCCAAGGACAGGGGGCGAGGATTTACAATGAGCAGTTCTTC. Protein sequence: CASSQGQGARIYNEQFF.

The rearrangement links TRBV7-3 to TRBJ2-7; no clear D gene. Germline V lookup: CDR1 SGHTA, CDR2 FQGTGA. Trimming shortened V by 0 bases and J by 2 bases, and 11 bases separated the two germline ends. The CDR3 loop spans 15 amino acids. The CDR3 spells CASSLTPTAPYEQYF. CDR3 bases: TGTGCCAGCAGCTTAACCCCCACAGCTCCCTACGAGCAGTACTTC.

As DNA, the CDR3 is TGTGCCAGCAGCCCGACAGTGAACACTGAAGCTTTCTTT. This codes for CASSPTVNTEAFF. The chain has TRBV7-2 and TRBJ1-1, with a weak D call TRBD1 (5 bases). Trimming stripped 5 bases from V and 0 bases from J, with 7 bases between. The CDR3 covers 13 residues. Germline CDR1 and CDR2: SGHTA and FQGNSA.

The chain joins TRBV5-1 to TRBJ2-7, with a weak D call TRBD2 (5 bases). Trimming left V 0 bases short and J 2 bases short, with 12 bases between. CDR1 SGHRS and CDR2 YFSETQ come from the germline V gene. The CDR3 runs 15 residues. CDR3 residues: CASSLASGLAYEQYF. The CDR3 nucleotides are TGCGCCAGCAGCTTGGCGAGCGGCCTTGCCTACGAGCAGTACTTC.

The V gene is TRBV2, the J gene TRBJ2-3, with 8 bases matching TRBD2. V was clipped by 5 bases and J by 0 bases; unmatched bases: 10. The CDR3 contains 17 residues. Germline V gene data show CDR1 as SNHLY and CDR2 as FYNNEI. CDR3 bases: TGTGCCAGCAGTAACCCCCTAGCGGGCCCTAGCACAGATACGCAGTATTTT. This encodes CASSNPLAGPSTDTQYF.

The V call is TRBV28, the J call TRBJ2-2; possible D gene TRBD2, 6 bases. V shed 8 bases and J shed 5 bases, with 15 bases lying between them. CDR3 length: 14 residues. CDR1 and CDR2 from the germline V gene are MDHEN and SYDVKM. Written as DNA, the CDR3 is TGTGCCAGCGACCGGAGGGAAGGGACCGGGGAGCTGTTTTTT. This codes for CASDRREGTGELFF.

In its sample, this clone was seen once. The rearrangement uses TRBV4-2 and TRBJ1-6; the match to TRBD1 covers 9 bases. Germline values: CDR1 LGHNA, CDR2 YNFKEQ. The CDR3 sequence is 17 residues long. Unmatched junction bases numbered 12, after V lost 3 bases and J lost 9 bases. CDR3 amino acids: CASSQDTGGGEGSPLHF. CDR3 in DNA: TGTGCCAGCAGCCAGGACACAGGGGGCGGAGAGGGTTCACCCCTCCACTTT.

This CDR3 reads CASSLDWGPGELFF. The DNA for the CDR3 is TGTGCCAGCAGCTTGGACTGGGGGCCCGGGGAGCTGTTTTTT. The V gene is TRBV5-6, the J gene TRBJ2-2; maybe TRBD1 (6 bases). Germline loops: CDR1 SGHDT, CDR2 YYEEEE. The CDR3 length is 14 residues. V was pared by 0 bases and J by 6 bases, with 9 bases between.

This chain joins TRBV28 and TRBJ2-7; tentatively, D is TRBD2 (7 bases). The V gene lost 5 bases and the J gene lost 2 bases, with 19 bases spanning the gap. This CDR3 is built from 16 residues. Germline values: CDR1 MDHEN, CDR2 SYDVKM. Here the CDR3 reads CASSRAGAGDTYEQYF. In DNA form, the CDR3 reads TGTGCCAGCAGTAGGGCAGGGGCGGGAGACACCTACGAGCAGTACTTC.

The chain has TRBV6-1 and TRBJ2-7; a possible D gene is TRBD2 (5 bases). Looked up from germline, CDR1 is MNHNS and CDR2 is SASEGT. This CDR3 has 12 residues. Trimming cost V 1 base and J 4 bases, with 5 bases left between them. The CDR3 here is CASSEGGYEQYF. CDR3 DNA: TGTGCCAGCAGTGAAGGAGGGTACGAGCAGTACTTC.

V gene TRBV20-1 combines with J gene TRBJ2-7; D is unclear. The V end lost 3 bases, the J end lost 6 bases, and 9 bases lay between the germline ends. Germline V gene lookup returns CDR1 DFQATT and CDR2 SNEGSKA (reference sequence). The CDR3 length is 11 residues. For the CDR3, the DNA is TGCAGTGCTAGTGGAGATGCCGAGCAGTACTTC. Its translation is CSASGDAEQYF.

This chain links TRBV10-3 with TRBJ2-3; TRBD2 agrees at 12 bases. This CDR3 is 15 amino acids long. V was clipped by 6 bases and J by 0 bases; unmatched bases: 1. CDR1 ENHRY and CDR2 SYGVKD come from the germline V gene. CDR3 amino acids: CAISGTSGSTDTQYF. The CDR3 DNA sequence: TGTGCCATCAGCGGGACTAGCGGGAGCACAGATACGCAGTATTTT.

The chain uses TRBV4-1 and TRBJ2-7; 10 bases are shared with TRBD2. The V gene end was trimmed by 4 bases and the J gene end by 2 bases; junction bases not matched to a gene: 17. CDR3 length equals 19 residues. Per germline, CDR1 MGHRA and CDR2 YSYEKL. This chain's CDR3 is CASSRGFVSGGAQTYEQYF. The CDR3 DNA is TGCGCCAGCAGCCGAGGATTCGTCAGCGGGGGGGCGCAGACCTACGAGCAGTACTTC.

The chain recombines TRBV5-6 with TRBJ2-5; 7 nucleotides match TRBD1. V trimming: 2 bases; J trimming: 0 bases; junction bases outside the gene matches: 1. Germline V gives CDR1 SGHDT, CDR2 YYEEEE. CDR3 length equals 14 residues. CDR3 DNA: TGTGCCAGCAGCTTCGGGACAGACCAAGAGACCCAGTACTTC. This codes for CASSFGTDQETQYF.

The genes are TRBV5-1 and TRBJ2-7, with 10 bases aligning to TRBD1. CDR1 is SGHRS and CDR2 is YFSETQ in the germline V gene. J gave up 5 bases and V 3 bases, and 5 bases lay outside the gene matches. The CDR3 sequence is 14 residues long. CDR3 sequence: CASSSLTGGNEQYF. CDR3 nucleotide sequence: TGCGCCAGCAGCTCCTTGACAGGGGGCAACGAGCAGTACTTC.

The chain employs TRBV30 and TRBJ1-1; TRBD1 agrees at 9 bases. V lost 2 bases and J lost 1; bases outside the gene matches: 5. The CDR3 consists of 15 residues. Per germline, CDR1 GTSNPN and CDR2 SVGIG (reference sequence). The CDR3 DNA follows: TGTGCCTGGAGTATTACAGGGGGCTGGAACACTGAAGCTTTCTTT. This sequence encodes CAWSITGGWNTEAFF.

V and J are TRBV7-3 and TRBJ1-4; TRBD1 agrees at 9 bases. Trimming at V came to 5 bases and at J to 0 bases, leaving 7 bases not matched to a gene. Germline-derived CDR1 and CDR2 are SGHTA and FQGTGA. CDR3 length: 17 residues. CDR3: CASSTRTGVATNEKLFF. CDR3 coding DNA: TGTGCCAGCAGCACCCGGACAGGGGTGGCAACTAATGAAAAACTGTTTTTT.

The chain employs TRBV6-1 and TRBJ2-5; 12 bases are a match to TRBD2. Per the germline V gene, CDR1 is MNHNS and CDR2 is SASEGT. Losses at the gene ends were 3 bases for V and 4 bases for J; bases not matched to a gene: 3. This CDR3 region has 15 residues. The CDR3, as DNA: TGTGCCAGCAGTGAGAGACTAGCGGGAGCAGAGACCCAGTACTTC. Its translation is CASSERLAGAETQYF.

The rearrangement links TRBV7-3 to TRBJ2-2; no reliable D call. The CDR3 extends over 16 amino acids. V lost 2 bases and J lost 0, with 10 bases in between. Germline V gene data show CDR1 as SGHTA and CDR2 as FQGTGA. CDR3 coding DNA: TGTGCCAGCAGCTTACAGGCAGGATCGAACACCGGGGAGCTGTTTTTT. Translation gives CASSLQAGSNTGELFF.

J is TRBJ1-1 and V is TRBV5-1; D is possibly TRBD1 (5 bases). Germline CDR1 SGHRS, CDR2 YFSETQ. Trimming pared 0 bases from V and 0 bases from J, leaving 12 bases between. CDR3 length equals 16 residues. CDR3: CASSLDRVGVNTEAFF. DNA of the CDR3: TGCGCCAGCAGCTTGGATAGGGTAGGGGTGAACACTGAAGCTTTCTTT.